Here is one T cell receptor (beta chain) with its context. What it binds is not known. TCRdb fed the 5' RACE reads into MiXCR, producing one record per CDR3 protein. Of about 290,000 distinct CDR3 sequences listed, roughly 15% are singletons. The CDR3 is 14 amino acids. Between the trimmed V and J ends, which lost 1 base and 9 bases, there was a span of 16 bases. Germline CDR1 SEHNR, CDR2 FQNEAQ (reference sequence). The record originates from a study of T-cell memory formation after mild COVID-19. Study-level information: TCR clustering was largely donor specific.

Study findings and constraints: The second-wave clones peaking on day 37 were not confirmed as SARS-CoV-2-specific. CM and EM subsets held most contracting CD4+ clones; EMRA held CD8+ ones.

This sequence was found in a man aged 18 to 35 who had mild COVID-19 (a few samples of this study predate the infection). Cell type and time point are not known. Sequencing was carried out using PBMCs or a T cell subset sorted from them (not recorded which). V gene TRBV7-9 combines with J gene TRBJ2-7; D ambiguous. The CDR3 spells CASSLVSVDERQYF. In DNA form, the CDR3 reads TGTGCCAGCAGCTTAGTGTCCGTGGACGAGAGGCAGTACTTC. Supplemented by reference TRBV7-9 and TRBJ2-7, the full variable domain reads DTGVSQNPRHKITKRGQNVTFRCDPISEHNRLYWYRQTLGQGPEFLTYFQNEAQLEKSRLLSDRFSAERPKGSFSTLEIQRTEQGDSAMYLCASSLVSVDERQYFGPGTRLTVT.